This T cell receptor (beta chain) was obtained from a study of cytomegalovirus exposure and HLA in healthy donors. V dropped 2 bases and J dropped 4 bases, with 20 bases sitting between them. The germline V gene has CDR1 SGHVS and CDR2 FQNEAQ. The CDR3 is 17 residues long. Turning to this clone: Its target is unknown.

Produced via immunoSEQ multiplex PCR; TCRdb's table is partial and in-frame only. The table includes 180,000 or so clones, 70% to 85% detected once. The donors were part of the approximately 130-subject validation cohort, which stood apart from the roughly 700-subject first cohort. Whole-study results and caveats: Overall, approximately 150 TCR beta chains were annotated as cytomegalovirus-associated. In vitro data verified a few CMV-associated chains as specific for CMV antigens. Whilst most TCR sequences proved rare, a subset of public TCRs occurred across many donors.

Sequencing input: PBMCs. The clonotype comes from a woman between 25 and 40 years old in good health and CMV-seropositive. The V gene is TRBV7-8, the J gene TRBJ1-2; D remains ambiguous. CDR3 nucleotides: TGTGCCAGCAGCTTACTGACTTACCCAACCGAGGGCTATGGCTACACCTTC. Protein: CASSLLTYPTEGYGYTF.